Listed below are T cell receptor beta chains from one sample, sequenced in a study of blood T cell repertoires in COVID-19. Here immunoSEQ multiplex PCR was the method, and the copy in TCRdb shows in-frame clones only, minus some. The data contain approximately 210,000 clones, less than 95% of them singletons. Sequencing input: peripheral blood. These receptors were obtained from a man younger than 40 with COVID-19, enrolled during active disease. Each CDR3 is given with its conserved first and last residue. A D gene is named only where the DNA matches it firmly. Expanded clones are given a class, and other clones once, few, many or no size at all.

few	17	TRBV4-1	NA	TRBJ1-1	TGCGCCAGCAGCCGAGAGGCATCAGGGAATTTGTATCTTGAAGCTTTCTTT	CASSREASGNLYLEAFF
NA	13	TRBV7-9	NA	TRBJ2-3	TGTGCCTCAGGGACTGCCGGCGCAGATACGCAGTATTTT	CASGTAGADTQYF
NA	15	TRBV13	TRBD1	TRBJ2-7	TGTGCCAGCAGCCCAGGACAGGGGGCGCGGTACGAGCAGTACTTC	CASSPGQGARYEQYF
NA	11	TRBV28	NA	TRBJ2-5	TGTGCCAGCCTTGGAGGGGAGACCCAGTACTTC	CASLGGETQYF
NA	15	TRBV30	TRBD1	TRBJ2-3	TGTGCCTGGAAAGGGGGGACAGGGGTGCCAGATACGCAGTATTTT	CAWKGGTGVPDTQYF
NA	15	TRBV4-2	NA	TRBJ1-3	TGTGCCAGCAGCCAAGTTGGCAGCTCTGGAAACACCATATATTTT	CASSQVGSSGNTIYF
NA	13	TRBV10-3	TRBD1	TRBJ2-7	TGTGCCACCCTTGCCGGGACAGCCTACGAGCAGTACTTC	CATLAGTAYEQYF
few	14	TRBV28	NA	TRBJ1-1	TGTGCCAGCAGTTTATTACAGCTGAACACTGAAGCTTTCTTT	CASSLLQLNTEAFF
NA	14	TRBV6-5	TRBD1	TRBJ1-2	TGTGCCAGCAGACTGGACAGGAACCCCTATGGCTACACCTTC	CASRLDRNPYGYTF
NA	15	TRBV7-9	TRBD1	TRBJ2-2	TGTGCCAGCAGCTACGACAGGGTGCGAACCGGGGAGCTGTTTTTT	CASSYDRVRTGELFF
NA	14	TRBV9	TRBD1	TRBJ1-2	TGTGCCAGCAGCTCCAGGACAGGGCTTAACGGCTACACCTTC	CASSSRTGLNGYTF
NA	13	TRBV6-5	NA	TRBJ2-7	TGTGCCAGCAGTCTACGGGACATCTACGAGCAGTACTTC	CASSLRDIYEQYF